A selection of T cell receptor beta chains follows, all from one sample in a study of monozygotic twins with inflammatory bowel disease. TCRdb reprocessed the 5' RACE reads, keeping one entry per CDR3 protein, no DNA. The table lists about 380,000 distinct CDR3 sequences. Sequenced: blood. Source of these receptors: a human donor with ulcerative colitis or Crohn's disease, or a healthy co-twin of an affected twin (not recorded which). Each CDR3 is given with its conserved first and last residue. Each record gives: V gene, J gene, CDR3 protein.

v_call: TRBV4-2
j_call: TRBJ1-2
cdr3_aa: CASSPSRSGQGAPSYGYTF

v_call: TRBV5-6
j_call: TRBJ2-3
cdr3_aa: CASSSRGRPSTDTQYF

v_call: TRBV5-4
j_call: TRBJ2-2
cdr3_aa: CATTPKNTGELFF

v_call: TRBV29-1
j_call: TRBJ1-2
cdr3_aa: CSVEDLPGSTYGYTF

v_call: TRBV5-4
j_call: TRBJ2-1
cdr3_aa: CASRSGGWGPRNNEQFF

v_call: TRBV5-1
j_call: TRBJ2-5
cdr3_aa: CASSSPQGYETQYF

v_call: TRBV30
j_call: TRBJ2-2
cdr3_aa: CAWRVESNTGELFF

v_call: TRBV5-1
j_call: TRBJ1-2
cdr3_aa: CASSPSPGQFYGYTF

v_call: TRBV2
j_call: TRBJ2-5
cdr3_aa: CASVGELWETQYF

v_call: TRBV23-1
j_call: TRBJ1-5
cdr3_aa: CASSQPGQGHQPQHF

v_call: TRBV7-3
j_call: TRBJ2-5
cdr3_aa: CASSLYQGNIETQYF

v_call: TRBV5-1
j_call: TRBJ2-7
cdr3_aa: CASSYYRGPYEQYF

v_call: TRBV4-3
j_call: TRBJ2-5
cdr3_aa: CASSQVVIAGQETQYF

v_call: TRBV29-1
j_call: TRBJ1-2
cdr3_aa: CSVSPGTGVGYTF

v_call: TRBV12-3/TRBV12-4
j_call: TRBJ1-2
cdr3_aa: CASSILQGGYTF

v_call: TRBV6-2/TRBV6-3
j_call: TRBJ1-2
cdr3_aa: CASSYGTVYTF

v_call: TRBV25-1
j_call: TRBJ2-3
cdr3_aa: CASSATTGVGTDTQYF

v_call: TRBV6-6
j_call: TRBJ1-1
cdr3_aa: CASSYDDSTEAFF

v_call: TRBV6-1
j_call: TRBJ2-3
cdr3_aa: CASRRTGLSTDTQYF

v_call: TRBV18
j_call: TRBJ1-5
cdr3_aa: CASSPEGSSNQPQHF

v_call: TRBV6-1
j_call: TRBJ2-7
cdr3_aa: CASSVSHPPALYEQYF

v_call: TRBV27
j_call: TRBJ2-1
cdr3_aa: CASSLWDRVGDEQFF

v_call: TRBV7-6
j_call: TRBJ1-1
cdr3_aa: CASSLKEISGSPGGTEAFF

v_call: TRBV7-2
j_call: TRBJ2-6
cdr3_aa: CASSFQGSGANVLTF

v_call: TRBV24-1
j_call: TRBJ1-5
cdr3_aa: CATSPKQHYSNQPQHF

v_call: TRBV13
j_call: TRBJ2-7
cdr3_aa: CASSLFSAGPGGEQYF

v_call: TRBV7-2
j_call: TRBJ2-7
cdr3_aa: CASSLVRQSYEQYF

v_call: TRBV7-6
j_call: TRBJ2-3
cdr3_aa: CASRSLPDTQYF

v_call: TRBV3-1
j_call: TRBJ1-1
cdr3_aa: CASSQDHTPGALGPEAFF

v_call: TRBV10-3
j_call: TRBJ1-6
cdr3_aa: CAISEGGGALNSPLHF

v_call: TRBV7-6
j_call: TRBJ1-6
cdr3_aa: CASSLEATGSFRNSPLHF

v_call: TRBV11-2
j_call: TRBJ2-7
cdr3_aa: CASSLVGDQVEQYF

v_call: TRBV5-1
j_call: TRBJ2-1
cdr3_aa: CASSLRVAAAYNEQFF

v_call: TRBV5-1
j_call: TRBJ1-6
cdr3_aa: CASSLGAEPKPLHF

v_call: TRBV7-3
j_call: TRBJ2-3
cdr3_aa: CASSLSGLDADTQYF

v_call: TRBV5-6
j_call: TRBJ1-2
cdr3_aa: CASSLGPGISYGYTF

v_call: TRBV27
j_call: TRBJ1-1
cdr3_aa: CASSSPQGARNTEAFF

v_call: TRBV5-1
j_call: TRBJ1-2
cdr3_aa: CASSLSTGLNYGYTF

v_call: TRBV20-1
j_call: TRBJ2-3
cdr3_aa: CSARVLVRGGPTDTQYF

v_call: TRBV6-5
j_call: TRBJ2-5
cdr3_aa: CASSYLGEGEQETQYF

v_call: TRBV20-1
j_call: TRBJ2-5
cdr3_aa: CSARVGGLKTQYF

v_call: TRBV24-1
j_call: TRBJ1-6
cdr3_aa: CATSDLTDQRYNSPLHF

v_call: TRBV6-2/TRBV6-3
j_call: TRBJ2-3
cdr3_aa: CASSYLGGISDTQYF

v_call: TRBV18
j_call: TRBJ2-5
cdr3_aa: CASSRYGQSQETQYF

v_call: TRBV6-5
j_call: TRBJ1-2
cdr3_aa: CASSYSSGTGEGYTF

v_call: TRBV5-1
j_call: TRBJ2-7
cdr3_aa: CASSFSMTLGQGSYEQYF

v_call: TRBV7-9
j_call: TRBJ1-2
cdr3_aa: CASSLWGLGYTF

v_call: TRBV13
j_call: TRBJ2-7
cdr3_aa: CASSPPNRGKYEQYF

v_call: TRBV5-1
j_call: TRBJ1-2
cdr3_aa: CASSLARQFGYTF

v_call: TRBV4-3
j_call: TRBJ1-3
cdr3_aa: CASSPLGEEWGNTIYF

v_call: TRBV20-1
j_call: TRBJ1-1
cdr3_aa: CSARLQTLNTEAFF

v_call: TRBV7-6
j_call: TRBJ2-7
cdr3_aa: CASSLGQLHEQYF

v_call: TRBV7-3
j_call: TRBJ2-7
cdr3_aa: CASSSGPRYEQYF